The rows below give T cell receptor beta chains drawn from one sample of a study of OX40 agonist ivuxolimab in advanced cancers. This table comes from immunoSEQ multiplex PCR, and its TCRdb copy is limited to in-frame clones, with some not included. Of about 50,000 clones in the sample, 84% were seen once. The source was CD4+ or CD8+ T cells sorted from blood, collected in a trial of the OX40 agonist ivuxolimab. All receptors derive from an adult with an advanced solid tumor such as melanoma, head and neck, liver or kidney cancer. Each CDR3 is given with its conserved first and last residue. The D gene is left open where the match is weak. Rows give clone size only sometimes, using once, few, many, or a class for an expanded clone.

v_call: TRBV7-8
clone_size: .
j_call: TRBJ1-6
d_call: TRBD1
cdr3_aa: CASSLAPGQGLSPLHF
cdr3_nt: TGTGCCAGCAGCTTAGCACCGGGACAGGGTCTTTCACCCCTCCACTTT

v_call: TRBV5-1
clone_size: .
j_call: TRBJ2-7
d_call: TRBD1
cdr3_aa: CASSLGGQTYEQYF
cdr3_nt: TGCGCCAGCAGCTTGGGGGGACAGACCTACGAGCAGTACTTC

v_call: TRBV11-3
clone_size: few
j_call: TRBJ2-5
d_call: TRBD1
cdr3_aa: CASSFSGTGVGETQYF
cdr3_nt: TGTGCCAGCAGCTTTTCTGGGACAGGGGTGGGCGAGACCCAGTACTTC

v_call: TRBV7-2
clone_size: .
j_call: TRBJ2-5
d_call: TRBD2
cdr3_aa: CASSHLGVGGAAQETQYF
cdr3_nt: TGTGCCAGCAGCCATCTGGGGGTCGGGGGGGCTGCCCAAGAGACCCAGTACTTC

v_call: TRBV21-1
clone_size: .
j_call: TRBJ1-3
d_call: .
cdr3_aa: CASSPSPGGGFAGNTIYF
cdr3_nt: TGTGCCAGCAGCCCCTCCCCCGGAGGGGGGTTCGCTGGAAACACCATATATTTT

v_call: TRBV18
clone_size: .
j_call: TRBJ2-1
d_call: .
cdr3_aa: CASSPPRAESSYNEQFF
cdr3_nt: TGTGCCAGCTCACCACCCCGGGCAGAGAGCTCCTACAATGAGCAGTTCTTC

v_call: TRBV7-2
clone_size: .
j_call: TRBJ2-5
d_call: TRBD2
cdr3_aa: CASSLVARGGETQYF
cdr3_nt: TGTGCCAGCAGCTTAGTGGCCCGGGGGGGGGAGACCCAGTACTTC

v_call: TRBV7-2
clone_size: .
j_call: TRBJ2-1
d_call: TRBD1
cdr3_aa: CASSPTGEAAGEQFF
cdr3_nt: TGTGCCAGCAGCCCGACAGGGGAAGCGGCGGGTGAGCAGTTCTTC

v_call: TRBV5-5
clone_size: .
j_call: TRBJ1-5
d_call: .
cdr3_aa: CASSQEGTGNQPQHF
cdr3_nt: TGTGCCAGCAGCCAAGAGGGAACAGGCAATCAGCCCCAGCATTTT

v_call: TRBV7-8
clone_size: .
j_call: TRBJ2-5
d_call: TRBD2
cdr3_aa: CASSLIQLGRGETQYF
cdr3_nt: TGTGCCAGCAGCTTAATTCAATTGGGGAGGGGAGAGACCCAGTACTTC